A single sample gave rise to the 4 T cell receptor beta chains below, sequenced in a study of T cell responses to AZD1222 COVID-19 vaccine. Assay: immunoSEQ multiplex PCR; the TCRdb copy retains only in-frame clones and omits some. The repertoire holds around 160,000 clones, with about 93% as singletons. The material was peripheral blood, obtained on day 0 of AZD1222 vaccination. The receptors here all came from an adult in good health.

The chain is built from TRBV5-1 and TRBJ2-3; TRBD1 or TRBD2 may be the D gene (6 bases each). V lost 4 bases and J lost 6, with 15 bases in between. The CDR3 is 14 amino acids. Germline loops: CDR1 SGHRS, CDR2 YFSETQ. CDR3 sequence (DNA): TGCGCCAGCAGCGGGGTGGGGGGCGCGGATACGCAGTATTTT. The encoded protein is CASSGVGGADTQYF.

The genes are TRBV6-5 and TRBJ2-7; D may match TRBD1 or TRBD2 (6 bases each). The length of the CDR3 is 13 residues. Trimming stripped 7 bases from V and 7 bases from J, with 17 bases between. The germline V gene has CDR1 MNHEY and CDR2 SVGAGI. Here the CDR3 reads CASTAGVGGEQYF. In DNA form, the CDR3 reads TGTGCCAGCACAGCAGGGGTAGGAGGGGAGCAGTACTTC.

CDR3 residues: CASSPGRGLIDTF. The CDR3 DNA follows: TGTGCCAGCAGCCCCGGCAGGGGGCTTATTGACACCTTC. The chain is built from TRBV7-9 and TRBJ1-2; 8 bases agree with TRBD1. This CDR3 comprises 13 residues. V shed 5 bases and J 12 bases; nucleotides not matched to a gene: 11. The germline gives CDR1 SEHNR, CDR2 FQNEAQ (reference sequence).

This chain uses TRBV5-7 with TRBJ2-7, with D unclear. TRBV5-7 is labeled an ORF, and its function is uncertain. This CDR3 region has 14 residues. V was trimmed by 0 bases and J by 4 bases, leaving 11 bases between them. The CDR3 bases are TGTGCCAGCAGCTTGGCCCGACCCAAGTACGAGCAGTACTTC. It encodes CASSLARPKYEQYF.